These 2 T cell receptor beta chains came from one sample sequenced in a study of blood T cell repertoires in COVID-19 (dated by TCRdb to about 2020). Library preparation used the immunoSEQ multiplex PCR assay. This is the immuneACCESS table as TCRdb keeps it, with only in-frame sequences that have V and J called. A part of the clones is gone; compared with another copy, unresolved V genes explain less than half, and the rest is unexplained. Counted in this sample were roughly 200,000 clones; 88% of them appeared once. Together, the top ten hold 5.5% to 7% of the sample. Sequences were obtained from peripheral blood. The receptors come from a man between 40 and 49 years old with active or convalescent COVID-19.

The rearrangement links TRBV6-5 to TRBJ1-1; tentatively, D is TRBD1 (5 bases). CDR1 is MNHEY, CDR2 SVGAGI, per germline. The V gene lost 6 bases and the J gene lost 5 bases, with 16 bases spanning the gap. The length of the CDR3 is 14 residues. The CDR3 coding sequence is TGTGCCAGCAGAAAACCAGGGATTTGGACTGAAGCTTTCTTT. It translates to CASRKPGIWTEAFF.

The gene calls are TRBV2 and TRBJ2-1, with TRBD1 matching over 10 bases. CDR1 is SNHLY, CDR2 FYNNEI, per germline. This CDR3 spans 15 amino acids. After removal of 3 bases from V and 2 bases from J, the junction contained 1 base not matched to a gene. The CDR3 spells CASSEGQGPYNEQFF. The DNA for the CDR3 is TGTGCCAGCAGTGAGGGACAGGGGCCCTACAATGAGCAGTTCTTC. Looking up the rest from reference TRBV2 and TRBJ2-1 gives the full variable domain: EPEVTQTPSHQVTQMGQEVILRCVPISNHLYFYWYRQILGQKVEFLVSFYNNEISEKSEIFDDQFSVERPDGSNFTLKIRSTKLEDSAMYFCASSEGQGPYNEQFFGPGTRLTVL.